The rows below give T cell receptor beta chains drawn from one sample of a study of T-cell memory formation after mild COVID-19. TCRdb re-called the 5' RACE reads through MiXCR, storing one row per CDR3 protein. Of roughly 130,000 distinct CDR3 sequences listed, 15% to 20% are singletons. Sequencing was done on a sample of PBMCs or a T cell subset sorted from them (not recorded which). The origin of the receptors is a man between 18 and 35 years old who had mild COVID-19 (a few samples of this study predate the infection). Cell type and time point are not known. Each CDR3 is given with its conserved first and last residue. A D gene is named only where the DNA matches it firmly. Clone size is stated in some rows and not others, as once, few, many or a class when expanded.

CDR3nt,CDR3aa,v_gene,j_gene,d_gene,abundance
TGCGCCAGCACCTCGGGGGTGAGGGGAGAGACCCAGTACTTC,CASTSGVRGETQYF,TRBV5-1,TRBJ2-5,-,-
TGCAGTGCTCAGAGGTCGGGAGAGACCCAGTACTTC,CSAQRSGETQYF,TRBV20-1,TRBJ2-5,-,few
TGTGCCAGCAGCTACCAGGACAACGAGCAGTACTTC,CASSYQDNEQYF,TRBV5-6,TRBJ2-7,-,many
TGTGCCAGCAGTTACCCCAGAGAAGGGTCTAGCACAGATACGCAGTATTTT,CASSYPREGSSTDTQYF,TRBV6-6,TRBJ2-3,-,many
TGCAGTGCTGCGGCTAGCGGCACGGATACGCAGTATTTT,CSAAASGTDTQYF,TRBV20-1,TRBJ2-3,TRBD2,-
TGTGCCAGCAGCTTAGGACAGTACACTGAAGCTTTCTTT,CASSLGQYTEAFF,TRBV7-9,TRBJ1-1,-,few
TGTGCCAGCTCACCGGGGACAGGGGGGCCGAGCACTGAAGCTTTCTTT,CASSPGTGGPSTEAFF,TRBV18,TRBJ1-1,TRBD1,-
TGCGCCAGCAGCCCTGACAGGCTGAATCAGCCCCAGCATTTT,CASSPDRLNQPQHF,TRBV4-3,TRBJ1-5,-,-
TGCGCCAGCAGCCTCCGTCCCGGGACAGGGATCGGGACTGAAGCTTTCTTT,CASSLRPGTGIGTEAFF,TRBV5-1,TRBJ1-1,TRBD1,-
TGCAGTGGAAGCTCGGTGACGCAGTATTTT,CSGSSVTQYF,TRBV20-1,TRBJ2-3,-,few
TGTGCCAGTAGTATATCAGCGGGGGGACGAAGCTCCTACGAGCAGTACTTC,CASSISAGGRSSYEQYF,TRBV19,TRBJ2-7,TRBD2,-
TGTGCCAGCAGCTTCAGGGGCCGGAATTCACCCCTCCACTTT,CASSFRGRNSPLHF,TRBV7-8,TRBJ1-6,-,few
TGTGCCAGCAGCGCTTCGGGACAGGGGGAAGCTTTCTTT,CASSASGQGEAFF,TRBV7-3,TRBJ1-1,TRBD1,few
TGTGCCAGCACCCCGGGACAGGGAGTTTCCGGGGAGCTGTTTTTT,CASTPGQGVSGELFF,TRBV21-1,TRBJ2-2,-,-
TGCGCCAGCAGCCAAGGTATTGGCGGGGGCCACAATGAGCAGTTCTTC,CASSQGIGGGHNEQFF,TRBV4-1,TRBJ2-1,-,-
TGCAGTGCTAGAGATCGGACGCAGTATTTT,CSARDRTQYF,TRBV20-1,TRBJ2-3,-,many
TGCAGTGCTGCCCCCGGGACAGGGGGATACACCGGGGAGCTGTTTTTT,CSAAPGTGGYTGELFF,TRBV20-1,TRBJ2-2,TRBD1,many
TGTGCCAGCAGCTTAGGTAATGGGGTGAGGAATTCACCCCTCCACTTT,CASSLGNGVRNSPLHF,TRBV7-2,TRBJ1-6,-,few
TGTGCCAGCAGTGAACAGGGATATGGAGATACGCAGTATTTT,CASSEQGYGDTQYF,TRBV2,TRBJ2-3,-,few
TGTGCCAGCAGTTTCGGGGGGCCTACCTACGAGCAGTACTTC,CASSFGGPTYEQYF,TRBV12-3/TRBV12-4,TRBJ2-7,-,-
TGTGCCAGCAGCGTCACAGGCACAGATACGCAGTATTTT,CASSVTGTDTQYF,TRBV9,TRBJ2-3,-,few
TGTGCCAGCAGCCTGGGGACTAGCGTGTACAATGAGCAGTTCTTC,CASSLGTSVYNEQFF,TRBV7-2,TRBJ2-1,TRBD2,-
TGTTCCAGCAGCTTATACCTAGCGGGACTCGAGCAGTACTTC,CSSSLYLAGLEQYF,TRBV7-9,TRBJ2-7,TRBD2,-
TGTGCCAGCAGCCAAAGCCTGACAGGGGCCTTC,CASSQSLTGAF,TRBV7-2,TRBJ1-2,TRBD1,once
TGTGCCAGCAGTTTTGTGGCCCCTGAAGCTTTCTTT,CASSFVAPEAFF,TRBV12-3/TRBV12-4,TRBJ1-1,-,few
TGTGCCAGCAGCTTAGCGCCAGGGAGCTATGGCTACACCTTC,CASSLAPGSYGYTF,TRBV7-2,TRBJ1-2,-,few
TGTGCCAGCAGCTTTGCCCTAGGGGCCAGGGGTGTTGAAGCTTTCTTT,CASSFALGARGVEAFF,TRBV7-6,TRBJ1-1,-,-
TGTGCCAGCAGGACAGCGGCTAATCAGCCCCAGCATTTT,CASRTAANQPQHF,TRBV28,TRBJ1-5,-,few
TGTGCCAGCAGCTCCTTCCTCCGGGACAGGCCTTCCTACGAGCAGTACTTC,CASSSFLRDRPSYEQYF,TRBV7-2,TRBJ2-7,TRBD1,few
TGTGCCAGCAGCCTCAGGGGGAGCAATCAGCCCCAGCATTTT,CASSLRGSNQPQHF,TRBV5-6,TRBJ1-5,TRBD1,-
TGTGCCAGCAGCCGAAACCTAAAAGCTTTCTTT,CASSRNLKAFF,TRBV12-3/TRBV12-4,TRBJ1-1,-,-
TGCGCCAGCAGCTCGGTAGGGCTTAATGAGCAGTTCTTC,CASSSVGLNEQFF,TRBV5-1,TRBJ2-1,-,few
TGTGCCAGCAGCTTAGTCCGGGCTGCGGCTGAAGCTTTCTTT,CASSLVRAAAEAFF,TRBV7-2,TRBJ1-1,-,-
TGTGCCAGCAGTCCCTTCCCGTTTGGAGCTTTCTTT,CASSPFPFGAFF,TRBV25-1,TRBJ1-1,-,-
TGCGCCAGCAGTTCCGCGGGGGCCCGGCTGGGGGAGCAGTTCTTC,CASSSAGARLGEQFF,TRBV5-1,TRBJ2-1,-,-
TGTGCCAGCAGCAAGACCCCGGCCGAGACCCAGTACTTC,CASSKTPAETQYF,TRBV11-2,TRBJ2-5,-,few